These 4 T cell receptor beta chains were all obtained from the same sample, sequenced in a study of early T cells in non-severe SARS-CoV-2 infection. TCRdb independently ran MiXCR on the 5' RACE reads; one entry per CDR3 protein. Of about 60,000 distinct CDR3 sequences in the sample, about an eighth are singletons; the top ten hold around 4.5%. Specimen: whole blood. The origin of the receptors is an adult who was a healthcare worker with PCR-confirmed SARS-CoV-2 infection or an uninfected control (not recorded which).

This clonotype was seen ten or more times. The chain uses TRBV14 and TRBJ1-1; TRBD1 agrees at 7 bases. The CDR3 length is 18 residues. Germline loops: CDR1 SGHDN, CDR2 FVKESK. Trimming at V came to 0 bases and at J to 0 bases, leaving 10 bases not matched to a gene. In nucleotides, the CDR3 is TGTGCCAGCAGCCAAGAGAGGGGGCGCGGGAAAATGAACACTGAAGCTTTCTTT. As protein: CASSQERGRGKMNTEAFF.

The rearrangement joins TRBV7-6 to TRBJ1-5; D might be TRBD1 (5 bases). The CDR3 sequence is 14 residues long. Trimming cost V 1 base and J 3 bases, with 7 bases left between them. CDR1 is SGHVS, CDR2 FNYEAQ, per germline. As DNA, the CDR3 is TGTGCCAGCAGCTTAGAACAGGACAATCAGCCCCAGCATTTT. It translates to CASSLEQDNQPQHF.

The sample holds many counts of this clonotype. This chain connects TRBV7-6 to TRBJ2-3; D uncertain. CDR1 and CDR2 (germline): SGHVS, FNYEAQ. The CDR3 covers 13 residues. V was pared by 1 base and J by 6 bases, with 8 bases between. CDR3 sequence reads: CASSLVRMDTQYF. In nucleotides, the CDR3 is TGTGCCAGCAGCTTAGTAAGGATGGATACGCAGTATTTT.

Concerning this clonotype itself: A much larger clone differs by one base, so this may be a read error. V is TRBV11-1 and J is TRBJ2-2, with 8 positions matching TRBD1. Per the germline V gene, CDR1 is SGHAT and CDR2 is FQDESV (reference sequence). The CDR3 is 17 amino acids. The chain's CDR3 is CAGSPRPGQDYTGELFF. The CDR3 nucleotides read TGTGCCGGCAGCCCTAGACCGGGACAGGATTACACCGGGGAGCTGTTTTTT.